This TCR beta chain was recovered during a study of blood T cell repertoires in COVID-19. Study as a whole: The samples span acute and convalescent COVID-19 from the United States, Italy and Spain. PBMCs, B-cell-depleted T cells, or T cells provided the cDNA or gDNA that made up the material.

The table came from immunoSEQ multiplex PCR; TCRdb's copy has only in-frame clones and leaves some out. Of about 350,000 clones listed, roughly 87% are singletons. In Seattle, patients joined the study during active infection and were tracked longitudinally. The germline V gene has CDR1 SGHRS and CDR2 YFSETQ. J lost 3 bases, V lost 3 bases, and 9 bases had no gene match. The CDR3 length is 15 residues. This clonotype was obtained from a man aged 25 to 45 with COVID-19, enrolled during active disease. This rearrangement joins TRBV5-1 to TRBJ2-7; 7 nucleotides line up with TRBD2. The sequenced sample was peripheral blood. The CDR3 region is CASSSELAESYEQYF. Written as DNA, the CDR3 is TGCGCCAGCAGCTCCGAGCTAGCGGAAAGCTACGAGCAGTACTTC.